What follows is one T cell receptor beta chain and its context. Its matching antigen is unknown. This sample was included in a study of cytomegalovirus exposure and HLA in healthy donors. In the PCR, 60 Vbeta and 13 Jbeta primers were used. Clones were read by immunoSEQ multiplex PCR, and TCRdb kept only the in-frame ones, dropping some. The table shows roughly 190,000 clones, with approximately 80% occurring only once. Overall study results and limits: Earlier results showed most TCR beta V segments being productive about 87% or about 30% of the time.

The CDR3 runs 15 residues. CDR1 and CDR2 (germline): SGHRS, YFSETQ. The V gene end was trimmed by 3 bases and the J gene end by 12 bases; junction bases not matched to a gene: 11. The clonotype originates from a woman between 35 and 50 years old in good health and CMV-seronegative. Source material: PBMCs. The rearrangement uses TRBV5-1 and TRBJ2-1; the match to TRBD2 covers 11 bases. CDR3 region: CASSSSGRRLQGQFF. The CDR3 DNA reads as TGCGCCAGCAGCTCTAGCGGGAGGCGCTTACAGGGGCAGTTCTTC.